Here is one T cell receptor beta chain with its context. Its cognate antigen is unknown. The CDR3 has 15 residues. The V and J ends lost 2 bases and 3 bases, in that order; junction bases with no gene match: 4. The germline CDR1 and CDR2 sequences are SEHNR and FQNEAQ (reference sequence). MiXCR, run by TCRdb on the RT-PCR reads, gives a single entry per CDR3 protein. Altogether about 190,000 distinct CDR3 sequences are present, 13% to 15% being singletons, with the ten largest covering 26%. The data were obtained in a study of response to subunit inactivated influenza vaccine. Study conclusions and caveats: After each seasonal influenza vaccination, few new T cells are recruited, the authors suggested.

V and J are TRBV7-9 and TRBJ2-1, with TRBD1 matching over 7 bases. The specimen was CD8+ T cells sorted from PBMCs, collected 4 to 6 days after vaccination. This clonotype was obtained from a man aged 45-65 years who received an inactivated influenza vaccine. The CDR3 sequence: CASSLRTGNYNEQFF. The CDR3 nucleotides are TGTGCCAGCAGCTTACGGACAGGAAACTACAATGAGCAGTTCTTC.